This T cell receptor (beta chain) stems from a study of shared clonotypes between healthy human individuals (dated by TCRdb to the early 2020s). With regard to the full study: The cohort comprised a couple of women and a few men aged 18 to 49 years. Leukapheresis yielded between about 0.85 and 9.5 billion PBMCs per donor. To estimate repertoire size and how much clonotype sharing occurs between individuals, the study deeply sequenced the blood TCR repertoires of 5 or 6 healthy adults. For each donor, CD4 naive and CD4 memory were each given three plates, CD8 naive was given two plates, and CD8 memory was given one plate. To increase sequencing depth and limit assay-specific biases, different laboratories used diverse techniques to prepare libraries and sequence TCR repertoires. General study outcomes and caveats: Pairwise subsampling indicated that sequencing depth was expected to affect the degree of clonotype sharing among donors. Compared with non-shared clonotypes, clonotypes shared by all four sorted-subset donors had higher generation probabilities. Incomplete sequencing was indicated by rarefaction of sorted-subset datasets, despite the large sequencing depth. Across four donors, approximately 5% of naive CD4, roughly 3.3% of naive CD8, about 2% of memory CD4, and about 0.4% of memory CD8 clonotypes were shared. Sampling was limited to blood, and TCR repertoires in tissue likely differ from TCR repertoires in blood. The genetic and exposure-history diversity represented was limited by the small number of donors. Naive subsets generally had larger estimated clonotype richness than memory subsets.

Trimming takes 1 base from V and 1 base from J, and the germline ends sit 12 bases apart. In the germline V gene, CDR1 corresponds to SGHAT and CDR2 to FQNNGV. The CDR3 holds 16 amino acids from the cysteine to the phenylalanine. Only the CDR3 DNA stays, 48 bases, in frame from base 1. This clone was seen a few times. Its specific antigen is unknown. Per-base qualities were not stored, and no clone one base away is much larger. Other DNA sequences in this specimen translate into the identical CDR3. TCR CDR3 regions were amplified from genomic DNA by multiplex PCR using the deep immunoSEQ assay. Extracted genomic DNA from each cell subset was spread evenly across all wells of several immunoSEQ 96-well plates, with each plate serving as a replicate. For sorted subsets, around 0.2 ug genomic DNA, equal to tens of thousands of T cell genomes, was loaded into each replicate PCR. Purified libraries were measured with a Qubit 3.0 fluorometer, size-checked on a Bioanalyzer 2100, and measured again with the KAPA Library Quantification kit. Every immunoSEQ 96-well plate was sequenced on a dedicated single-read 150-cycle Illumina NextSeq 550 flow cell. The study's own analysis went as follows. Because the immunoSEQ output included only junctional sequences and no quality scores, the filtering could not be the same as the filtering used for full-length reads. To assign V/J genes and CDR3, sequences were annotated using PyIR, a Python wrapper for IgBLAST v1.9, with IMGT germline references. Reads were filtered out if the reads had weak V/J assignments (E-value above 1e-6), no CDR3, stop codons, out-of-frame junctions, or ambiguous translated residues. V3J clonotypes were defined by identical inferred V gene, J gene, and CDR3 amino acid sequence. To compute the percentage overlap between repertoires, the number of shared unique clonotypes was divided by the size of the smaller repertoire. Repertoire richness was assessed with RTK rarefaction, the Chao1 estimator, and Recon v2.1 estimates of unobserved clonotypes. Generation probabilities were computed with OLGA for all TCRbeta clonotypes obtained by the gDNA method from four donors. As stored in TCRdb, this immuneACCESS dataset retains in-frame rearrangements with V and J assigned. A fraction of the clones does not appear; measured against another copy, unresolved V genes explain less than half of the discrepancy, and the remainder lacks a known reason. Clone size and V and J calls were adopted from that table, with D and trimming inferred from the DNA. The sample table records some 1 million clones; about 76% of these occur just once. The ten largest make up 1.4% to 1.5% of the sample.

The donors were healthy, HIV-negative adults with no recently reported acute infections or vaccinations. Every donor was a Caucasian adult residing in Nashville, Tennessee, USA. Magnetic negative selection was used to enrich CD4+ T cells, after which naive cells were positively selected on CD45RA and the negative fraction became the memory subset. After blood collection by leukapheresis, PBMCs were isolated using Ficoll-Histopaque density gradient centrifugation and then cryopreserved in the vapor phase of liquid nitrogen. Purity and quantity of every magnetically sorted T cell population were checked by analytical flow cytometry. From each sorted fraction, genomic DNA was isolated and quantified by UV absorbance on a Nanodrop 2000c.

Material: memory CD4+ T cells sorted from blood. The cell subset or site label, read with the paper, signifies: CD45RA-negative fraction. The sequence derives from a man between 18 and 29 years old in good health. Recombination connected TRBV11-2 to TRBJ2-3; TRBD2 is a weak D gene call, 5 bases matching. The nucleotide sequence is given as TGTGCCAGCAGCTTAGGATCAGCCGGGGGCACAGATACGCAGTATTTT. Its translation is CASSLGSAGGTDTQYF.